This TCR beta chain was obtained from a study of blood T cell repertoires in COVID-19. The germline V gene has CDR1 MRHNA and CDR2 SNTAGT. V was clipped by 2 bases and J by 3 bases; unmatched bases: 5. The CDR3 is 15 residues long. The table came from immunoSEQ multiplex PCR; TCRdb's copy has only in-frame clones and leaves some out. The sample consists of approximately 260,000 clones, roughly nine tenths of them appearing once. The sample comprised PBMCs or T cells enriched from blood (not recorded which). This chain joins TRBV6-4 and TRBJ2-7; TRBD1 aligns across 9 bases. The sequence was collected from a woman in her twenties or thirties with acute COVID-19. The CDR3 coding sequence is TGTGCCAGCAGTGACACGGGACAGGGAATCTACGAGCAGTACTTC. Translating gives CASSDTGQGIYEQYF.